This T cell receptor (beta chain) was found in a study of identical twins. Losses at the gene ends were 5 bases for V and 2 bases for J; bases not matched to a gene: 2. CDR3 length equals 14 residues. In its sample, this clonotype was seen many times. Its antigen is unidentified. Study-wide results and caveats: For out-of-frame alpha sequences shared by twins, low generation probability was in excess. Models underestimated how often monozygotic twins shared out-of-frame TCR alpha.

Template switching added a universal primer site; cDNA carried unique molecular identifiers. TCRdb fed the 5' RACE reads into MiXCR, producing one record per CDR3 protein. The sample carries about 690,000 distinct CDR3 sequences, 5.5% to 6.5% recorded once. The sequenced material came from naive T cells sorted from blood. The TCR comes from a man younger than 35 in good health. The chain combines TRBV12-3 or TRBV12-4 with TRBJ1-3, with 8 bases fitting TRBD1. The DNA for the CDR3 is TGTGCCAGCAGTGTGACAGGGGCTGGAAACACCATATATTTT. Amino acid sequence: CASSVTGAGNTIYF.